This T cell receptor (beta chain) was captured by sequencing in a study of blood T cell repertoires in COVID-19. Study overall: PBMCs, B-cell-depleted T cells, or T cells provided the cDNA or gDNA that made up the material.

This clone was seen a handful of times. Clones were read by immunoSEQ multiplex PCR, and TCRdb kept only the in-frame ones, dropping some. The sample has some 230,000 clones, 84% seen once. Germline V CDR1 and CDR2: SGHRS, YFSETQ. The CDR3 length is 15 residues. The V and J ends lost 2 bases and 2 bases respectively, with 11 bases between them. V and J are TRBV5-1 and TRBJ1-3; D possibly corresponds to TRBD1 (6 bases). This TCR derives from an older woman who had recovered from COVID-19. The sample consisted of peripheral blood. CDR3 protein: CASSFRGQTGNTIYF. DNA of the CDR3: TGCGCCAGCAGCTTTCGAGGACAGACTGGAAACACCATATATTTT.